The T cell receptor (beta chain) described here comes from a study of T cells after yellow fever vaccination. Broader study findings: The study re-detected most primary-vaccination clones after the booster (96% CD4, approximately 87% CD8).

Template-switching 5'RACE yielded the TCR cDNA; a universal primer site and UMIs were added in the process. TCRdb used MiXCR to reprocess the 5' RACE reads, holding one entry per CDR3 protein. The sample contains a few hundred thousand distinct CDR3 sequences, under 14% of which appear only once. This clonotype has a handful of counts. The antigen remains unidentified. This CDR3 region has 16 residues. Germline assignment: CDR1 SGHTA and CDR2 FQGNSA. Trimming cost V 5 bases and J 1 base, with 14 bases left between them. This receptor was obtained from a man between 18 and 29 years old who received the YFV17D yellow fever vaccine. The chain links TRBV7-2 to TRBJ2-2, with D perhaps matching TRBD1 or TRBD2 (6 bases each). The sample consisted of PBMCs, taken on the day of the first yellow fever vaccination. CDR3 residues: CASSHVAGQNTGELFF. CDR3 nucleotides: TGTGCCAGCAGCCACGTCGCGGGACAGAACACCGGGGAGCTGTTTTTT. Looking up the rest from reference TRBV7-2 and TRBJ2-2 gives the full variable domain: GAGVSQSPSNKVTEKGKDVELRCDPISGHTALYWYRQSLGQGLEFLIYFQGNSAPDKSGLPSDRFSAERTGGSVSTLTIQRTQQEDSAVYLCASSHVAGQNTGELFFGEGSRLTVL.